This entry describes one T cell receptor beta chain. Researchers ran the PCR with 60 Vbeta and 13 Jbeta primers. Assay used: immunoSEQ multiplex PCR; TCRdb lists only in-frame clones, some missing. In total, the table holds 100,000 to 150,000 clones. This CDR3 has 16 amino acids. CDR1 and CDR2 from the germline V gene are SGHRS and YFSETQ. Trimming at V came to 1 base and at J to 4 bases, leaving 5 bases not matched to a gene. The data belong to a study of cytomegalovirus exposure and HLA in healthy donors. The chain has TRBV5-1 and TRBJ1-3; 10 nucleotides match TRBD1. This sequence originates from a man aged 25-40 years in good health and CMV-seronegative. Sequenced input: PBMCs. The DNA of the CDR3 is TGCGCCAGCAGCTTGCGGGGACAGGGGAGCGGAAACACCATATATTTT. Protein: CASSLRGQGSGNTIYF.